This T cell receptor beta chain came from a study of CD8+CD57+ T cells in acquired aplastic anemia. Genomic DNA served as template for TCR beta VDJ and CDR3 profiling. TCRdb analysed the reads with MiXCR anew, one entry per CDR3 protein. The sample contains 150,000 to 200,000 distinct CDR3 sequences, roughly 63% of which appear only once. V dropped 0 bases and J dropped 2; count of bases not matched to a gene: 6. CDR3 length equals 16 residues. Germline lookup yields CDR1 SGDLS and CDR2 YYNGEE. Before being chosen for sequencing, patients had shown CD8+CD57+ cell expansion by flow cytometry. The chain uses TRBV9 and TRBJ2-3; 7 nucleotides match TRBD1. Material: sorted CD4+, CD8+, or CD8+CD57+ T cells (not recorded which) from PBMCs. The sequence came from a human donor with aplastic anemia. CDR3 nucleotide sequence: TGTGCCAGCAGCGTAGTGACAGGGCAATACACAGATACGCAGTATTTT. Protein product: CASSVVTGQYTDTQYF.